This passage covers 13 T cell receptor beta chains from one sample sequenced in a study of blood T cell repertoires in COVID-19. Measured with immunoSEQ multiplex PCR; TCRdb has only the in-frame clones, and not every one. The sample contains about 150,000 clones, approximately 84% of which appear only once. The source material was peripheral blood. The source of these receptors is a man aged 65 to 85 with acute or convalescent COVID-19.

The genes are TRBV11-2 and TRBJ2-3, with D possibly TRBD1 on 5 matching bases. Germline V gene sequence: CDR1 SGHAT, CDR2 FQNNGV. The germline V and J ends were trimmed by 0 bases and 3 bases, with 19 bases remaining between them. This CDR3 has 18 amino acids. CDR3 sequence: CASSLEGLWGRATDTQYF. DNA for the CDR3: TGTGCCAGCAGCTTAGAAGGTTTGTGGGGCAGGGCTACAGATACGCAGTATTTT.

The V and J genes are TRBV27 and TRBJ2-5, with TRBD2 matching over 8 bases. Germline V gene data show CDR1 as MNHEY and CDR2 as SMNVEV (reference sequence). The CDR3 runs 14 residues. Trimming removed 3 bases from V and 5 bases from J; junction bases left unmatched: 5. The CDR3 is CASSFDTGGETQYF. In DNA form, the CDR3 reads TGTGCCAGCAGTTTCGACACGGGAGGGGAGACCCAGTACTTC.

The CDR3 here is CASSVGTRNSPLHF. The CDR3, as DNA: TGTGCCAGCAGCGTAGGGACACGTAATTCACCCCTCCACTTT. The V and J genes are TRBV9 and TRBJ1-6; the D gene is possibly TRBD1 (5 bases). The CDR3 covers 14 residues. Trimming stripped 0 bases from V and 6 bases from J, with 7 bases between. The germline gives CDR1 SGDLS, CDR2 YYNGEE.

This clone has just one count. This chain joins TRBV7-2 and TRBJ1-2, with D hard to call. The V and J ends lost 2 bases and 4 bases respectively, with 5 bases between them. This CDR3 is 12 amino acids long. Germline CDR1 SGHTA, CDR2 FQGNSA. CDR3 amino acids: CASSLLGYGYTF. The CDR3 DNA is TGTGCCAGCAGCTTACTCGGCTATGGCTACACCTTC.

This clone occurred a few times. The chain has TRBV6-2 or TRBV6-3 and TRBJ2-5, with TRBD1 as a possible D gene (7 bases). This CDR3 has 15 residues. CDR1 and CDR2 (germline): MNHEY, SVGEGT. Deletions cut 6 bases from V and 2 bases from J, with 16 bases between. CDR3 loop: CASSRAGQNQETQYF. In DNA form, the CDR3 reads TGTGCCAGCAGCCGGGCGGGACAGAATCAAGAGACCCAGTACTTC.

The chain couples TRBV2 to TRBJ2-7; D gene ambiguous. The CDR3 is made up of 15 amino acids. Trimming took off 2 bases at V and 2 bases at J, with 13 bases between the two ends. Germline V CDR1 and CDR2: SNHLY, FYNNEI. CDR3 bases: TGTGCCAGCAGTGAACTCTTCTTACTCCCCTACGAGCAGTACTTC. It is translated as CASSELFLLPYEQYF.

The chain recombines TRBV5-5 with TRBJ2-6; D is ambiguous. CDR1 and CDR2 (germline): SGHKS, YYEKEE (reference sequence). The CDR3 totals 16 residues. With 1 base removed from V and 0 bases from J, the gap between germline ends came to 8 bases. The CDR3 DNA reads as TGTGCCAGCAGCTTGCTTCTCCTCTCTGGGGCCAACGTCCTGACTTTC. Amino acid sequence: CASSLLLLSGANVLTF.

The rearrangement joins TRBV28 to TRBJ2-1; D is perhaps TRBD1 (5 bases). V was clipped by 8 bases and J by 2 bases, with 13 bases between them. The CDR3 length is 14 residues. CDR1 MDHEN and CDR2 SYDVKM come from the germline V gene. CDR3 nucleotide sequence: TGTGCCAGCTCTTTCAGGGTAGCCTACAATGAGCAGTTCTTC. Its protein product is CASSFRVAYNEQFF.

The chain uses TRBV5-4 and TRBJ2-3; 8 nucleotides agree with TRBD2. The J segment lost 8 bases and the V segment lost 4 bases, leaving 12 bases of the junction unmatched. In germline, CDR1 is SGHNT, CDR2 YYREEE (reference sequence). The CDR3 covers 15 residues. The CDR3 reads CASSPTSVVIGTQYF. The CDR3 DNA is TGTGCCAGCAGCCCGACTAGCGTAGTAATTGGTACGCAGTATTTT.

CDR3 residues: CASSLAVAGRNEQFF. CDR3 sequence (DNA): TGTGCCAGCAGCTTAGCTGTAGCGGGGAGAAATGAGCAGTTCTTC. This chain links TRBV7-2 with TRBJ2-1, with TRBD2 identical over 8 bases. The CDR3 has 15 residues. The germline V gene has CDR1 SGHTA and CDR2 FQGNSA. The V and J ends lost 0 bases and 7 bases, in that order; junction bases with no gene match: 5.

This rearrangement joins TRBV7-9 to TRBJ2-2; 12 positions agree with TRBD2. V trimming: 5 bases; J trimming: 7 bases; junction bases outside the gene matches: 11. The CDR3 extends over 17 amino acids. In germline, CDR1 is SEHNR, CDR2 FQNEAQ (reference sequence). In DNA form, the CDR3 reads TGTGCCAGCAGCAACCTCCCGGGACTAGCGGGTGTCGGGGAGCTGTTTTTT. Translation gives CASSNLPGLAGVGELFF.

The genes are TRBV7-9 and TRBJ1-3; 7 bases align to TRBD1. After removal of 5 bases from V and 6 bases from J, the junction contained 10 bases not matched to a gene. The germline V gene has CDR1 SEHNR and CDR2 FQNEAQ (reference sequence). This CDR3 contains 15 residues. The CDR3 nucleotides are TGTGCCAGCAGCGACGGACAGGCTAGGGTAAACACCATATATTTT. It codes for CASSDGQARVNTIYF.

The chain combines TRBV2 with TRBJ2-7, with D perhaps TRBD2 (5 bases). Between the trimmed V and J ends, which lost 5 bases and 4 bases, there was a span of 12 bases. Germline CDR1 SNHLY, CDR2 FYNNEI. This CDR3 has 13 amino acids. The CDR3 loop is CASSYQEEYEQYF. The CDR3 bases are TGTGCCAGCAGTTATCAGGAGGAATACGAGCAGTACTTC.